This T cell receptor (beta chain) was identified during a study of cytotoxic CD8 clonotypes in ibrutinib-treated CLL (TCRdb year 2021). For the study in its entirety: The cohort included about 15 treatment-naive and around 10 relapsed/refractory patients; around 17 were IGHV unmutated. Cryopreserved peripheral blood mononuclear cells were collected before treatment, at response, and at either disease progression or sustained remission. Partial responses were observed in about 25 patients and complete responses in 2; after a median follow-up of about 69 months, remission was maintained in approximately 14 patients and progression was observed in some twelve. On average, each sample yielded about 250,000 productive templates and roughly 95,000 productive rearrangements. The response samples were drawn at a median of approximately 11 months into treatment, with a range of about 6 to 36 months. Of the approximately 94 people in the trial, 26 had longitudinal samples available.

CDR1 and CDR2 are drawn from the germline V gene: MGHDK, SYGVNS. Reading from cysteine to phenylalanine, the CDR3 counts 16 amino acids. CDR3 DNA is the only sequence kept; it has 48 bases, read in frame from the first base. V is cut back by 4 bases and J by 1 base, with 6 bases in the junction unmatched. Each clonotype received, on average, about 9.7x coverage in deep resolution sequencing performed on a MiSeq, where the target depth lay between 1 in 1 million and 1 in 200,000 T cells. TCR beta libraries were generated with the immunoSEQ hsTCRB Kit. In the authors' own workflow: ImmunoSEQ Data Assistant and ImmunoSEQ Analyzer were used for data analysis, and V, D and J genes were assigned according to IMGT definitions. Clonality was computed as one minus normalized Shannon entropy of productive rearrangement frequencies, ranging from 0 to 1. Only overrepresented clonotypes making up at least 0.05% of each patient's repertoire were included in the public clonotype analysis. Some twelve repertoires from age-matched healthy donors, obtained from immuneACCESS, served as clonality controls. TCRdb carries this immuneACCESS record with in-frame sequences only. Its versions omit some clonotypes, under half of them owing to an unresolved V gene in the studies checked, with the rest unexplained. The V and J calls and clone size are taken from that table; D and trimming were inferred from the DNA. For this sample the table gives more than 9,500 clones, of which 55% to 65% were detected only once. The top ten clones comprise roughly 23% of the sample.

Remarks on this clone: There is no known antigen for this receptor. Base qualities are not provided; no much larger clone lies one nucleotide away.

Broad study findings and their caveats: Public clonotypes were rare and either shrank or stayed stable during treatment, and the rise in clonality at ibrutinib response reflected expansion of private clonotypes. Baseline clonality was found to be higher than that of age-matched healthy donors and was strongly correlated with circulating CD8+ T-cell counts. Sustained-remission and progressing patients did not have matched sampling times, and lymph node repertoires were not examined. Clonality rose at ibrutinib response, remained stable during sustained remission, and dropped back toward baseline at progression.

Approximately 2 micrograms of genomic DNA were extracted from cryopreserved PBMCs for TCR beta library preparation. Longitudinal blood samples from CLL patients on ibrutinib monotherapy were analyzed using high-throughput TCR beta sequencing. The patients took part in an open-label, single-center phase 2 trial of ibrutinib monotherapy. The chain couples TRBV25-1 to TRBJ2-1; 8 of the junction bases match TRBD1. This specimen consisted of PBMCs, obtained before ibrutinib treatment. This clonotype was sampled from a human donor with chronic lymphocytic leukemia. The bases read TGTGCCAGCAGTGTCTTAACAGGGGGTTCCTACAATGAGCAGTTCTTC. Its protein product is CASSVLTGGSYNEQFF.